A selection of T cell receptor beta chains follows, all from one sample in a study of OX40 agonist ivuxolimab in advanced cancers. Clones were read by immunoSEQ multiplex PCR, and TCRdb kept only the in-frame ones, dropping some. This sample carries tens of thousands of clones, over 75% of them seen once, and the ten largest clones take roughly 25%. The specimen was CD4+ or CD8+ T cells sorted from blood, collected in a trial of the OX40 agonist ivuxolimab. The origin of the receptors is an adult with an advanced solid tumor such as melanoma, head and neck, liver or kidney cancer. Both conserved end residues are part of each CDR3. A D gene is named only where the DNA matches it firmly. Clone sizes are given selectively: once, few, many, or a class where the clone is expanded.

CASSLVVLQETQYF	TGCGCCAGCAGCTTGGTAGTCCTCCAAGAGACCCAGTACTTC	TRBV5-1	NA	TRBJ2-5	NA
CATSRERAGQPQHF	TGTGCCACCAGCAGAGAGAGGGCGGGTCAGCCCCAGCATTTT	TRBV15	once	TRBJ1-5	NA
CASSPGLAAYEQYF	TGTGCCAGCAGCCCGGGACTAGCGGCATACGAGCAGTACTTC	TRBV11-2	NA	TRBJ2-7	TRBD2
CASSSQGQGEQYF	TGTGCCAGTAGCTCCCAGGGACAGGGCGAGCAGTACTTC	TRBV19	NA	TRBJ2-7	TRBD1
CASSKIGTRRSYNEQFF	TGTGCCAGCAGCAAAATCGGAACACGAAGATCCTACAATGAGCAGTTCTTC	TRBV21-1	NA	TRBJ2-1	NA
CASQGGTSGYNEQFF	TGTGCCAGCCAAGGGGGGACTAGCGGCTACAATGAGCAGTTCTTC	TRBV6-5	NA	TRBJ2-1	TRBD2
CASSYGLAGYNEQFF	TGTGCCAGCAGCTACGGACTAGCGGGATATAATGAGCAGTTCTTC	TRBV2	NA	TRBJ2-1	TRBD2
CASSQVAAGGFNEQFF	TGTGCCAGCAGCCAAGTTGCAGCGGGAGGGTTCAATGAGCAGTTCTTC	TRBV14	NA	TRBJ2-1	TRBD2
CASSLLPHSSGRAGEQFF	TGTGCCAGCAGCTTGCTACCCCATTCTAGCGGGAGGGCCGGTGAGCAGTTCTTC	TRBV7-2	NA	TRBJ2-1	TRBD2
CSVEGQGGVKETQYF	TGCAGCGTTGAAGGGCAGGGAGGCGTTAAAGAGACCCAGTACTTC	TRBV29-1	NA	TRBJ2-5	NA
CASSLEVAGIADTQYF	TGCGCCAGCAGCTTGGAGGTAGCGGGAATCGCAGATACGCAGTATTTT	TRBV5-1	NA	TRBJ2-3	TRBD2
CASSPGLAGNEQYF	TGTGCCAGCAGTCCCGGACTAGCGGGAAACGAGCAGTACTTC	TRBV6-6	NA	TRBJ2-7	TRBD2
CASSVATGFGNTIYF	TGTGCCAGCAGCGTAGCCACAGGATTTGGAAACACCATATATTTT	TRBV9	NA	TRBJ1-3	NA
CAAEREGRSKNIQYF	TGTGCCGCAGAGCGGGAGGGACGATCCAAAAACATTCAGTACTTC	TRBV6-1	NA	TRBJ2-4	TRBD2
CASSYEDRAYGYTF	TGTGCCAGCAGTTACGAAGACAGAGCCTATGGCTACACCTTC	TRBV6-6	once	TRBJ1-2	NA
CASSIAGSDTGELFF	TGTGCCAGTAGTATCGCGGGGAGCGACACCGGGGAGCTGTTTTTT	TRBV19	NA	TRBJ2-2	NA
CASSLDSGNSNQPQHF	TGTGCCAGCAGTTTAGATAGTGGGAATAGCAATCAGCCCCAGCATTTT	TRBV28	NA	TRBJ1-5	NA
CASSISGRGNEQFF	TGTGCCAGCAGTATTAGCGGGAGGGGAAATGAGCAGTTCTTC	TRBV28	NA	TRBJ2-1	TRBD2
CASSLESGSNEQFF	TGCGCCAGCAGCTTGGAGTCAGGGAGCAATGAGCAGTTCTTC	TRBV5-1	NA	TRBJ2-1	NA
CASSFPSEIYGYTF	TGTGCCAGCAGTTTTCCCTCAGAAATATATGGCTACACCTTC	TRBV28	NA	TRBJ1-2	NA
CASSLQGRNQPQHF	TGTGCCAGCAGTTTACAGGGAAGGAATCAGCCCCAGCATTTT	TRBV28	NA	TRBJ1-5	NA
CASSAGLIFWNEQFF	TGCGCCAGCAGCGCGGGACTGATTTTTTGGAATGAGCAGTTCTTC	TRBV5-1	NA	TRBJ2-1	NA
CASSPGSVDEKLFF	TGCGCCAGCAGCCCGGGGAGTGTCGATGAAAAACTGTTTTTT	TRBV5-1	NA	TRBJ1-4	NA
CASSPGQGWDQPQHF	TGTGCCAGCAGCCCGGGACAGGGTTGGGATCAGCCCCAGCATTTT	TRBV6-5	NA	TRBJ1-5	TRBD1